Shown below are 24 T cell receptor beta chains from a single sample sequenced in a study of shared clonotypes between healthy human individuals. Sequencing used immunoSEQ multiplex PCR; TCRdb keeps in-frame clones, though not all of them. The sample yields almost 750,000 clones, 72% seen once. Sequencing input: memory CD4+ T cells sorted from blood. Documented subset: CD45RA-negative fraction. These receptors all come from a woman aged 25 to 39 in good health.

The chain links TRBV27 to TRBJ1-4, with 11 bases fitting TRBD1. In germline, CDR1 is MNHEY, CDR2 SMNVEV (reference sequence). Trimming removed 4 bases from V and 5 bases from J; junction bases left unmatched: 3. This CDR3 contains 15 residues. For the CDR3, the DNA is TGTGCCAGCAGTTCATGGGACAGGGGGAATGAAAAACTGTTTTTT. Protein: CASSSWDRGNEKLFF.

The chain links TRBV7-8 to TRBJ2-2; 8 bases fit TRBD1. The germline gives CDR1 SGHVS, CDR2 FQNEAQ. The CDR3 has 16 amino acids. Germline trimming cut 5 bases from V and 7 bases from J; bases unmatched to any gene: 12. CDR3 coding DNA: TGTGCCAGCAGCGCGGAGGGACAGGTGGCTGGCGGGGAGCTGTTTTTT. It encodes CASSAEGQVAGGELFF.

A few counts support this clone. The chain links TRBV10-3 to TRBJ1-1, with TRBD1 as a possible D gene (5 bases). Germline CDR1 is ENHRY and CDR2 is SYGVKD. The CDR3 is made up of 13 amino acids. V was cut by 8 bases and J by 1 base, with 11 bases left in between. DNA for the CDR3: TGTGCCATCGGGGACGGAGCGAACACTGAAGCTTTCTTT. This codes for CAIGDGANTEAFF.

The genes are TRBV9 and TRBJ1-3; D is unclear. The germline V and J ends were trimmed by 0 bases and 2 bases, with 9 bases remaining between them. Germline V gene sequence: CDR1 SGDLS, CDR2 YYNGEE. The CDR3 consists of 15 residues. The CDR3 is CASSVGLRPGNTIYF. Here the CDR3 DNA reads TGTGCCAGCAGCGTAGGTCTCAGGCCTGGAAACACCATATATTTT.

V is TRBV4-2 and J is TRBJ2-1; 8 nucleotides match TRBD2. The CDR3 contains 18 residues. Germline V CDR1 and CDR2: LGHNA, YNFKEQ. V dropped 0 bases and J dropped 2; count of bases not matched to a gene: 9. CDR3 region: CASSQEVVRGLAYNEQFF. Written as DNA, the CDR3 is TGTGCCAGCAGCCAAGAAGTAGTGAGGGGACTAGCCTACAATGAGCAGTTCTTC.

There are a few counts of this clone. The genes are TRBV29-1 and TRBJ1-1, with D possibly matching TRBD1 (5 bases). The CDR3 covers 12 residues. Germline assignment: CDR1 SQVTM and CDR2 ANQGSEA. V gave up 6 bases and J gave up 3 bases, with 11 bases separating them. CDR3 sequence (DNA): TGCAGCGTAGCAGGGTATGACACTGAAGCTTTCTTT. This sequence encodes CSVAGYDTEAFF.

This clone showed up just a few times. The CDR3 loop is CASSLSTSGKTDTQYF. As DNA, the CDR3 is TGTGCCAGTAGTCTCTCGACTAGCGGGAAAACCGATACGCAGTATTTT. The V and J genes are TRBV19 and TRBJ2-3; 11 bases agree with TRBD2. There are 16 residues in the CDR3. V trimming: 5 bases; J trimming: 6 bases; junction bases outside the gene matches: 10. The germline V gene has CDR1 LNHDA and CDR2 SQIVND (reference sequence).

The chain carries TRBV5-6 and TRBJ1-2; D remains ambiguous. Trimming left V 7 bases short and J 0 bases short, with 10 bases between. Germline loops: CDR1 SGHDT, CDR2 YYEEEE. The CDR3 runs to 13 residues. CDR3 DNA: TGTGCCAGCGCCTGGGGAGCTAACTATGGCTACACCTTC. This gives the protein CASAWGANYGYTF. Supplemented by reference TRBV5-6 and TRBJ1-2, the full variable domain reads DAGVTQSPTHLIKTRGQQVTLRCSPKSGHDTVSWYQQALGQGPQFIFQYYEEEERQRGNFPDRFSGHQFPNYSSELNVNALLLGDSALYLCASAWGANYGYTFGSGTRLTVV.

The chain has TRBV10-1 and TRBJ2-2; D call uncertain. The CDR3 covers 12 residues. The germline CDR1 and CDR2 sequences are WNHNN and SYGVQD (reference sequence). Between the trimmed V and J ends, which lost 5 bases and 5 bases, there was a span of 6 bases. The CDR3 DNA reads TGCGCCAGCAGTTTTGAGACCGGGGAGCTGTTTTTT. Amino acid sequence: CASSFETGELFF.

The chain uses TRBV28 and TRBJ1-1; 8 nucleotides agree with TRBD1. Germline V gives CDR1 MDHEN, CDR2 SYDVKM. This CDR3 has 13 residues. Trimming removed 6 bases from V and 11 bases from J; junction bases left unmatched: 11. The CDR3 spells CASSYQGAHWAFF. CDR3 DNA sequence: TGTGCCAGCAGCTACCAGGGGGCGCATTGGGCTTTCTTT.

This clone showed up just once. The DNA for the CDR3 is TGCGCCAGCAGTCAAGTAACAGGGGATCCTGGAAACACCATATATTTT. Translated: CASSQVTGDPGNTIYF. V usage is TRBV23-1 and J usage is TRBJ1-3; 7 bases align to TRBD1. TRBV23-1 is annotated as an ORF whose role is uncertain. This CDR3 has 16 amino acids. V shed 2 bases, J shed 2 bases, and the junction held 6 bases outside the gene matches.

V and J are TRBV7-2 and TRBJ1-5, with D uncertain. Germline V CDR1 and CDR2: SGHTA, FQGNSA. The CDR3 is 12 residues long. Trimming took 2 bases from V and 7 from J, leaving 6 bases between them. The CDR3 sequence: CASSLQAQPQHF. CDR3 sequence (DNA): TGTGCCAGCAGCTTACAGGCCCAGCCCCAGCATTTT.

This sequence joins TRBV25-1 and TRBJ1-4; TRBD1 matches at 11 bases. CDR3 length: 14 residues. V lost 6 bases to trimming and J lost 7 bases; unmatched junction nucleotides: 4. CDR1 and CDR2 from the germline V gene are MGHDK and SYGVNS. The CDR3 loop is CASSRTGGSEKLFF. CDR3 DNA: TGTGCCAGCAGCAGGACAGGGGGCTCTGAAAAACTGTTTTTT.

The V gene is TRBV5-5, the J gene TRBJ1-5, with TRBD1 matching over 7 bases. There are 16 residues in the CDR3. Germline V CDR1 and CDR2: SGHKS, YYEKEE (reference sequence). V shed 1 base, J shed 4 bases, and the junction held 8 bases outside the gene matches. The CDR3 protein is CASSLYPGQANQPQHF. Written as DNA, the CDR3 is TGTGCCAGCAGCTTGTACCCTGGACAGGCAAATCAGCCCCAGCATTTT.

The chain uses TRBV6-1 and TRBJ2-5; a weak D match, TRBD1 (5 bases). Trimming removed 8 bases at V and 2 bases at J, with 15 bases between. The CDR3 sequence is 14 residues long. Per the germline V gene, CDR1 is MNHNS and CDR2 is SASEGT. The CDR3 protein is CASLGWQGQETQYF. The DNA for the CDR3 is TGTGCCAGCCTGGGATGGCAGGGACAAGAGACCCAGTACTTC.

This chain connects TRBV4-1 to TRBJ2-7; D unresolved. The germline gives CDR1 MGHRA, CDR2 YSYEKL. The V end lost 2 bases, the J end lost 0 bases, and 8 bases lay between the germline ends. This CDR3 is 14 amino acids long. This CDR3 is CASSQPRSSYEQYF. CDR3 in DNA: TGCGCCAGCAGCCAACCCAGGAGCTCCTACGAGCAGTACTTC.

DNA for the CDR3: TGTGCCAGTTGCGCGGCTCATCAGCCCCAGCATTTT. Translated, it gives CASCAAHQPQHF. This chain joins TRBV28 and TRBJ1-5; no clear D. Deletions cut 9 bases from V and 5 bases from J, with 11 bases between. The CDR3 totals 12 residues. The germline gives CDR1 MDHEN, CDR2 SYDVKM.

V usage is TRBV28 and J usage is TRBJ1-1; 8 bases map to TRBD1. CDR3 size: 14 residues. J lost 4 bases, V lost 6 bases, and 7 bases had no gene match. CDR1 and CDR2 (germline): MDHEN, SYDVKM. CDR3 loop: CASRTGQGSTEAFF. DNA for the CDR3: TGTGCCAGCAGGACAGGACAGGGCTCCACTGAAGCTTTCTTT. Together with reference TRBV28 and TRBJ1-1, the CDR3 gives the full variable domain: DVKVTQSSRYLVKRTGEKVFLECVQDMDHENMFWYRQDPGLGLRLIYFSYDVKMKEKGDIPEGYSVSREKKERFSLILESASTNQTSMYLCASRTGQGSTEAFFGQGTRLTVV.

The V call is TRBV19, the J call TRBJ2-2; 9 bases are shared with TRBD2. Germline V gene data show CDR1 as LNHDA and CDR2 as SQIVND (reference sequence). There are 19 residues in the CDR3. The V and J ends lost 5 bases and 1 base, in that order; junction bases with no gene match: 14. DNA of the CDR3: TGTGCCAGTAGTTATGGAAGAAAGGCGGGAGGGGTGAACACCGGGGAGCTGTTTTTT. Its translation: CASSYGRKAGGVNTGELFF. The full variable domain, in which reference TRBV19 and TRBJ2-2 provide the parts outside the CDR3, is DGGITQSPKYLFRKEGQNVTLSCEQNLNHDAMYWYRQDPGQGLRLIYYSQIVNDFQKGDIAEGYSVSREKKESFPLTVTSAQKNPTAFYLCASSYGRKAGGVNTGELFFGEGSRLTVL.

This rearrangement joins TRBV28 to TRBJ1-2; 7 bases map to TRBD1. The CDR3 is made up of 14 amino acids. The V segment lost 9 bases and the J segment 2 bases; nucleotides outside the gene matches: 9. CDR1 MDHEN and CDR2 SYDVKM come from the germline V gene. The CDR3 is CASQTGTMNYGYTF. As DNA, the CDR3 is TGTGCCAGTCAGACAGGGACGATGAACTATGGCTACACCTTC.

The chain uses TRBV5-6 and TRBJ2-7; no clear D gene. CDR3 size: 15 residues. The V gene's germline CDR1 is SGHDT and CDR2 YYEEEE. Trimming cost V 3 bases and J 4 bases, with 17 bases left between them. In DNA form, the CDR3 reads TGTGCCAGCAGCTCCCTCGGGCCCCAACAATACGAGCAGTACTTC. Its translation: CASSSLGPQQYEQYF.

The chain carries TRBV7-6 and TRBJ2-3; possibly TRBD2 for D (5 bases). Germline CDR1 SGHVS, CDR2 FNYEAQ. The germline V and J ends were trimmed by 6 bases and 4 bases, with 20 bases remaining between them. This CDR3 is 16 amino acids long. CDR3 in amino acids: CASRPITSIFADTQYF. For the CDR3, the DNA is TGTGCCAGCAGACCGATCACTAGTATTTTTGCAGATACGCAGTATTTT.

This clone has just a few counts. V is TRBV28 and J is TRBJ1-2, with D possibly TRBD1 on 5 matching bases. V gave up 5 bases and J gave up 6 bases, with 16 bases separating them. From germline, CDR1 is MDHEN and CDR2 SYDVKM. The CDR3 runs to 14 residues. The CDR3 region is CASSTQLRGHGYTF. For the CDR3, the DNA is TGTGCCAGCAGTACCCAACTCCGGGGACATGGCTACACCTTC.

This CDR3 reads CASSMTSQGNEQFF. For the CDR3, the DNA is TGTGCCAGTAGTATGACTAGCCAAGGTAATGAGCAGTTCTTC. The chain carries TRBV19 and TRBJ2-1; 7 nucleotides match TRBD2. Germline lookup yields CDR1 LNHDA and CDR2 SQIVND (reference sequence). The junction had 6 bases not matched to a gene; V was cut back by 3 bases and J by 7 bases. This CDR3 has 14 residues.